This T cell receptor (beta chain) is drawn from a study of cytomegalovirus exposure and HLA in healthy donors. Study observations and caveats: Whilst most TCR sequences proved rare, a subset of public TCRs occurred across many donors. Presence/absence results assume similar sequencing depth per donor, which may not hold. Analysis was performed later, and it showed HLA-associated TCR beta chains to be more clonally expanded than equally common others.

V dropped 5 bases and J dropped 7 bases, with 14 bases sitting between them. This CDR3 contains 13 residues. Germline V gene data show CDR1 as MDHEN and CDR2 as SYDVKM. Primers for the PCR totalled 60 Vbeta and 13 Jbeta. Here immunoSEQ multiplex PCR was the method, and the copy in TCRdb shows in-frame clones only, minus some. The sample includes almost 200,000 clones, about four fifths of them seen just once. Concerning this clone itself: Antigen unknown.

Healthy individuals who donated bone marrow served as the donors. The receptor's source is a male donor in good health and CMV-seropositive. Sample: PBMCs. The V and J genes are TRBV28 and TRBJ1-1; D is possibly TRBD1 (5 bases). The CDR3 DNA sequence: TGTGCCAGCAGTAATCCGGGACTGCTTGAAGCTTTCTTT. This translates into CASSNPGLLEAFF.